The 11 T cell receptor beta chains presented below share a single source sample, sequenced in a study of shared clonotypes between healthy human individuals. Generated by immunoSEQ multiplex PCR, the TCRdb table keeps only in-frame clones and is missing some. The repertoire holds 300,000 or so clones, with roughly 70% as singletons. Sequenced input: memory CD4+ T cells sorted from blood. Regarding subset: CD45RA-negative fraction. The receptors were sampled from a man aged 25-45 years in good health.

The J gene is TRBJ2-7, the V gene TRBV29-1, with D possibly matching TRBD2 (6 bases). V was clipped by 4 bases and J by 6 bases, with 10 bases between them. Per germline, CDR1 SQVTM and CDR2 ANQGSEA. The CDR3 is 11 residues long. The CDR3 is CSVAAGPEQYF. The CDR3 region has the DNA TGCAGCGTTGCAGCGGGCCCCGAGCAGTACTTC.

The CDR3 region has the DNA TGCGCCAGCAGCCGACCCAACTCTACTGAGCGCCGTCTCTACAATGAGCAGTTCTTC. Translating gives CASSRPNSTERRLYNEQFF. V gene TRBV5-1 combines with J gene TRBJ2-1; D is unclear. Germline-derived CDR1 and CDR2 are SGHRS and YFSETQ. This CDR3 has 19 amino acids. Trimming took 4 bases from V and 3 from J, leaving 26 bases between them.

This clone was picked up many times. V and J are TRBV5-5 and TRBJ1-2; D possibly corresponds to TRBD1 (5 bases). CDR3 size: 14 residues. The germline V gene encodes CDR1 SGHKS and CDR2 YYEKEE (reference sequence). The V gene lost 4 bases and the J gene lost 0 bases, with 10 bases spanning the gap. CDR3 sequence (DNA): TGTGCCAGCAGCCCGGGGGGAGCTAACTATGGCTACACCTTC. The encoded protein is CASSPGGANYGYTF.

This clone has a handful of counts. V is TRBV9 and J is TRBJ2-7; D is perhaps TRBD1 (5 bases). Germline V gene data show CDR1 as SGDLS and CDR2 as YYNGEE. The CDR3 spans 14 residues. Trimming removed 0 bases from V and 6 bases from J, with 13 bases in between. In nucleotides, the CDR3 is TGTGCCAGCAGCGTAGCGGACACGGCCTTCGAGCAGTACTTC. Protein sequence: CASSVADTAFEQYF.

This chain joins TRBV30 and TRBJ1-1; D possibly corresponds to TRBD1 (6 bases). This CDR3 region has 14 residues. Germline V gene lookup returns CDR1 GTSNPN and CDR2 SVGIG (reference sequence). The V gene lost 4 bases and the J gene lost 1 base, with 13 bases spanning the gap. The DNA of the CDR3 is TGTGCCTGGACCACCGGGACACCGAACACTGAAGCTTTCTTT. It is translated as CAWTTGTPNTEAFF.

The chain carries TRBV9 and TRBJ2-1; D is tentatively TRBD1 or TRBD2 (5 bases each). V was pared by 0 bases and J by 10 bases, with 29 bases between. In germline, CDR1 is SGDLS, CDR2 YYNGEE. This CDR3 comprises 19 residues. In nucleotides, the CDR3 is TGTGCCAGCAGCGTAGCTCCCTTCGGGGCTACTACGAAGGTCGGGGAGCAGTTCTTC. Translation: CASSVAPFGATTKVGEQFF. The full variable domain, rest sourced from reference TRBV9 and TRBJ2-1, is DSGVTQTPKHLITATGQRVTLRCSPRSGDLSVYWYQQSLDQGLQFLIQYYNGEERAKGNILERFSAQQFPDLHSELNLSSLELGDSALYFCASSVAPFGATTKVGEQFFGPGTRLTVL.

This sequence joins TRBV25-1 and TRBJ2-1; TRBD2 agrees at 10 bases. CDR1 and CDR2 from the germline V gene are MGHDK and SYGVNS. This CDR3 is built from 14 residues. V lost 6 bases and J lost 4; bases outside the gene matches: 3. CDR3 region: CASRVAGGYNEQFF. In DNA form, the CDR3 reads TGTGCCAGCAGGGTAGCGGGAGGATACAATGAGCAGTTCTTC.

The chain is built from TRBV10-1 and TRBJ2-4; 10 nucleotides match TRBD2. The CDR3 totals 21 residues. Germline V CDR1 and CDR2: WNHNN, SYGVQD (reference sequence). The V gene end was trimmed by 1 base and the J gene end by 0 bases; junction bases not matched to a gene: 15. The CDR3 DNA is TGCGCCAGCAGTGAGTGGGCAGACCTAGCGGGAGCGTGGGGAGCCAAAAACATTCAGTACTTC. It specifies CASSEWADLAGAWGAKNIQYF.

Remarks on this clone: One junction end disagrees with the germline gene, perhaps due to a read error. This rearrangement joins TRBV20-1 to TRBJ2-2; 9 bases line up with TRBD1. CDR1 DFQATT and CDR2 SNEGSKA come from the germline V gene (reference sequence). The CDR3 loop spans 10 amino acids. CDR3 sequence reads: CSAWDRELFF. The CDR3 nucleotides read TGCAGTGCCTGGGACAGGGAGTTGTTTTTT.

This sequence joins TRBV5-1 and TRBJ2-1; 7 positions agree with TRBD2. Per the germline V gene, CDR1 is SGHRS and CDR2 is YFSETQ. Germline trimming cut 2 bases from V and 2 bases from J; bases unmatched to any gene: 4. The CDR3 is made up of 15 amino acids. The CDR3 DNA reads as TGCGCCAGCAGCTTCCGACTAGCCGCCTACAATGAGCAGTTCTTC. Translating gives CASSFRLAAYNEQFF.

The rearrangement uses TRBV7-6 and TRBJ2-7; 7 nucleotides agree with TRBD1. The CDR3 has 15 residues. J lost 2 bases, V lost 5 bases, and 9 bases had no gene match. Germline CDR1 reads SGHVS; CDR2 reads FNYEAQ. In DNA, the CDR3 is TGTGCCAGCAGCCTATCCCCGGGACAGACCTACGAGCAGTACTTC. This codes for CASSLSPGQTYEQYF. The entire variable domain, with the rest obtained from reference TRBV7-6 and TRBJ2-7, is as follows: GAGVSQSPRYKVTKRGQDVALRCDPISGHVSLYWYRQALGQGPEFLTYFNYEAQQDKSGLPNDRFSAERPEGSISTLTIQRTEQRDSAMYRCASSLSPGQTYEQYFGPGTRLTVT.